This T cell receptor (beta chain) emerged from a study of Ad26.COV2.S vaccination and SARS-CoV-2 variants. Across the study: Intramuscularly, Ad26.COV2.S was given either once or twice, 56 days apart.

With respect to this clone: Antigen specificity is unknown.

Regarding the study as a whole: Vaccine and placebo groups showed comparable non-spike TCR breadth.

Treatment of the sample: roughly 19 received Ad26.COV2.S at low or high dose, single or two shots; 5 received placebo; per-sample allocation not given. It was on day 63 after the first vaccine or placebo injection that samples were taken. Donation came from an adult in Boston who was aged 18-55 years. The CDR3 has 15 amino acids. The germline V and J ends were trimmed by 3 bases and 6 bases, with 18 bases remaining between them. Germline V gene lookup returns CDR1 SGHVS and CDR2 FQNEAQ. Assay: immunoSEQ multiplex PCR; the TCRdb copy retains only in-frame clones and omits some. This table holds about 480,000 clones, approximately 90% found once.

Source: peripheral blood, taken in a trial of Ad26.COV2.S vaccine versus placebo. The chain carries TRBV7-8 and TRBJ2-7; D may be TRBD1 (6 bases). The receptor's source is a person between 18 and 65 years old who received the Ad26.COV2.S COVID-19 vaccine or a placebo. CDR3 region: CASSLAGTGSGEQYF. The CDR3 DNA sequence: TGTGCCAGCAGCTTGGCCGGTACAGGGTCCGGCGAGCAGTACTTC.